These 3 T cell receptor beta chains originate from one sample sequenced in a study of blood T cell repertoires in COVID-19. Assay used: immunoSEQ multiplex PCR; TCRdb lists only in-frame clones, some missing. The table has tens of thousands of clones, roughly 87% seen once. The specimen sequenced was peripheral blood. The receptors originated from a woman of 80 years or more with COVID-19, enrolled during active disease.

The chain couples TRBV19 to TRBJ1-3; 8 positions agree with TRBD1. J lost 0 bases, V lost 5 bases, and 6 bases had no gene match. Looked up from germline, CDR1 is LNHDA and CDR2 is SQIVND (reference sequence). The CDR3 runs 16 residues. Here the CDR3 reads CASSFGTGLSGNTIYF. The DNA for the CDR3 is TGTGCCAGTAGTTTCGGGACAGGTCTCTCTGGAAACACCATATATTTT.

The gene calls are TRBV19 and TRBJ2-3, with a tentative D call TRBD2 (5 bases). The germline V gene has CDR1 LNHDA and CDR2 SQIVND (reference sequence). The CDR3 is 14 residues long. V shed 5 bases and J shed 3 bases, with 12 bases lying between them. The CDR3 protein is CASSVRGRTDTQYF. In DNA, the CDR3 is TGTGCCAGTAGTGTCCGGGGAAGGACAGATACGCAGTATTTT.

The chain carries TRBV6-5 and TRBJ2-1, with TRBD1 identical over 8 bases. The CDR3 runs 14 residues. Germline-derived CDR1 and CDR2 are MNHEY and SVGAGI. The ends lost 5 bases at V and 5 bases at J; junction bases unmatched: 5. CDR3: CASSIRQGNNEQFF. CDR3 sequence (DNA): TGTGCCAGCAGTATACGACAGGGGAACAATGAGCAGTTCTTC.